This T cell receptor (beta chain) was found in a study of T cells in Graves' hyperthyroidism and ophthalmopathy. RNA transcripts served as the template for amplifying TCR beta CDR3 regions. The HTBI set primed first-round TCR CDR3 RT-PCR. In TCRdb, the multiplex PCR reads were re-called with MiXCR into one record per CDR3 protein. The sample has roughly 740,000 distinct CDR3 sequences, less than 20% seen once. The length of the CDR3 is 16 residues. V was clipped by 5 bases and J by 3 bases; unmatched bases: 4. CDR1 is SGHRS and CDR2 is YFSETQ in the germline V gene. Sequenced sample: blood. The clonotype comes from a man aged 18 to 30 with Graves' hyperthyroidism. The chain uses TRBV5-1 and TRBJ2-3; the match to TRBD2 covers 15 bases. In DNA, the CDR3 is TGCGCCAGCAGTCGGACTAGCGGGAGGGGAACAGATACGCAGTATTTT. This gives the protein CASSRTSGRGTDTQYF.